This T cell receptor (beta chain) was sequenced for a study of T-cell memory formation after mild COVID-19. The authors produced TCR alpha and TCR beta cDNA libraries with sample barcodes and UMIs by 5'RACE using constant-segment primers. Each CDR3 protein gets one entry after TCRdb re-called the 5' RACE reads with MiXCR. The sample carries 540,000 or so distinct CDR3 sequences, roughly 20% recorded once. This clonotype was observed a handful of times. The antigen is unknown. This CDR3 comprises 17 residues. The V gene end was trimmed by 5 bases and the J gene end by 1 base; junction bases not matched to a gene: 10. CDR1 and CDR2 from the germline V gene are SGHVS and FNYEAQ. Study results and limitations: There was a balanced CD4/CD8 profile in clones contracting day 15 to 85, and later expanders leaned CD4+. Cross-reactive memory appears to have joined, as suggested by some responding clones showing up in pre-infection memory.

The specimen sequenced was PBMCs or a T cell subset sorted from them (not recorded which). The source of this sequence is an adult woman who had mild COVID-19 (a few samples of this study predate the infection). Cell type and time point are not known. This chain uses TRBV7-6 with TRBJ2-2; the match to TRBD1 covers 7 bases. The CDR3 here is CASSPLAGTENTGELFF. For the CDR3, the DNA is TGTGCCAGCAGCCCTCTCGCCGGGACAGAGAACACCGGGGAGCTGTTTTTT.